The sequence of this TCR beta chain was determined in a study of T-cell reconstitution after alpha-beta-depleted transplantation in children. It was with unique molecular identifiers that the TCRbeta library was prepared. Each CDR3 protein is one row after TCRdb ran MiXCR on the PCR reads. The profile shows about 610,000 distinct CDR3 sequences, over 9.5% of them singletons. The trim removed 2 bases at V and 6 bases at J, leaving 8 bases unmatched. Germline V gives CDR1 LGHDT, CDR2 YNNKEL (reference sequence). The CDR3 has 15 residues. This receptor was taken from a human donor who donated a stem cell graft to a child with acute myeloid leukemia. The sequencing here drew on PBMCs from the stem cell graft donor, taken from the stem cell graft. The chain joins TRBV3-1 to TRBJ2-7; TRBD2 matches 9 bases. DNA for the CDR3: TGTGCCAGCAGCCAATGGGGTAGCGGGAGAGGCGAGCAGTACTTC. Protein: CASSQWGSGRGEQYF.